The 4 T cell receptor beta chains given below trace back to one sample, sequenced in a study of a mutant IDH1 vaccine in newly diagnosed glioma. The assay was immunoSEQ multiplex PCR, and TCRdb's table has in-frame clones only and misses some. The sample lists roughly 39,000 clones; 75% to 80% were seen once. Their antigen targets remain unknown. The time point denotes: week 5, during vaccination. Alongside topical imiquimod, each dose of vaccine comprised 300 ug of mutant IDH1 20-mer peptide. Sequences were derived from PBMCs, sampled from a glioma patient whose treatment included an IDH1 peptide vaccine. These receptors were taken from a man aged 40-49 years with glioma.

J is TRBJ1-6 and V is TRBV7-9, with 11 bases that match TRBD1. Germline V gene sequence: CDR1 SEHNR, CDR2 FQNEAQ (reference sequence). This CDR3 has 17 amino acids. After removal of 4 bases from V and 7 bases from J, the junction contained 9 bases not matched to a gene. The CDR3 here is CASSSWTGGAGNSPLHF. For the CDR3, the DNA is TGTGCCAGCAGCTCCTGGACAGGGGGCGCGGGGAATTCACCCCTCCACTTT. Full variable domain (missing parts from reference TRBV7-9 and TRBJ1-6): DTGVSQNPRHKITKRGQNVTFRCDPISEHNRLYWYRQTLGQGPEFLTYFQNEAQLEKSRLLSDRFSAERPKGSFSTLEIQRTEQGDSAMYLCASSSWTGGAGNSPLHFGNGTRLTVT.

The chain is built from TRBV27 and TRBJ2-7; weak D call: TRBD1 (6 bases). Trimming shortened V by 5 bases and J by 6 bases, and 14 bases separated the two germline ends. Per germline, CDR1 MNHEY and CDR2 SMNVEV (reference sequence). The CDR3 extends over 13 amino acids. This chain's CDR3 is CASSPQGGGEQYF. As DNA, the CDR3 is TGTGCCAGCAGTCCGCAAGGGGGTGGCGAGCAGTACTTC.

The chain links TRBV11-1 to TRBJ2-2; 12 nucleotides agree with TRBD2. Germline V gene lookup returns CDR1 SGHAT and CDR2 FQDESV (reference sequence). The CDR3 length is 17 residues. Trimming took 5 bases from V and 0 from J; bases not matched to a gene: 4. The CDR3 DNA is TGTGCCAGCAGCCCAAGACTAGCGGGGGCGAACACCGGGGAGCTGTTTTTT. Translated, it gives CASSPRLAGANTGELFF.

This chain uses TRBV13 with TRBJ1-6; D is undetermined. This CDR3 region has 12 residues. The V end was cut by 3 bases, the J end by 4 bases, with 1 base between. In germline, CDR1 is PRHDT, CDR2 FYEKMQ (reference sequence). The chain's CDR3 is CASSFYNSPLHF. The CDR3 DNA follows: TGTGCCAGCAGCTTTTATAATTCACCCCTCCACTTT.